One sample yielded the 30 T cell receptor beta chains listed below, sequenced in a study of T-cell memory formation after mild COVID-19. MiXCR was run by TCRdb on the 5' RACE reads, yielding one entry per CDR3 protein. The sample lists hundreds of thousands of distinct CDR3 sequences, less than 25% occurring once. Specimen: PBMCs or a T cell subset sorted from them (not recorded which). Source of these receptors: an adult woman who had mild COVID-19 (a few samples of this study predate the infection). Cell type and time point are not known.

This clonotype was counted a few times. This chain connects TRBV15 to TRBJ2-7, with 11 bases aligning to TRBD1. Germline-derived CDR1 and CDR2 are LNHNV and YYDKDF (reference sequence). The ends lost 3 bases at V and 2 bases at J; junction bases unmatched: 0. CDR3 length equals 14 residues. The CDR3 is CATSRGQGAYEQYF. CDR3 bases: TGTGCCACCAGCAGGGGACAGGGGGCCTACGAGCAGTACTTC.

J is TRBJ1-1 and V is TRBV5-1; D is uncertain. Germline V gene lookup returns CDR1 SGHRS and CDR2 YFSETQ. CDR3 length equals 13 residues. V was shortened by 5 bases and J by 1 base, with 9 bases between the two germline ends. The CDR3 DNA is TGCGCCAGCAGGGACTTCGAGAACACTGAAGCTTTCTTT. It is translated as CASRDFENTEAFF.

This clonotype was detected a few times. The rearrangement uses TRBV12-3 or TRBV12-4 and TRBJ1-5; weak D call: TRBD1 (6 bases). CDR3 length equals 16 residues. Trimming removed 1 base at V and 2 bases at J, with 12 bases between. CDR3 loop: CASSLVSAGGNQPQHF. CDR3 DNA: TGTGCCAGCAGTTTAGTGAGTGCAGGGGGCAATCAGCCCCAGCATTTT.

J is TRBJ2-3 and V is TRBV9; D gene uncertain. The germline V gene has CDR1 SGDLS and CDR2 YYNGEE. This CDR3 spans 12 amino acids. V was pared by 0 bases and J by 6 bases, with 5 bases between. CDR3: CASSVDLDTQYF. DNA for the CDR3: TGTGCCAGCAGCGTAGACCTTGATACGCAGTATTTT.

This clonotype was observed a few times. The gene calls are TRBV4-1 and TRBJ2-1; a weak D match, TRBD2 (6 bases). CDR1 and CDR2 (germline): MGHRA, YSYEKL. The V end was cut by 5 bases, the J end by 11 bases, with 19 bases between. The CDR3 has 14 residues. This CDR3 is CASSYRDFTSQQFF. CDR3 nucleotides: TGCGCCAGCAGCTACCGGGACTTCACCTCGCAGCAGTTCTTC.

V gene TRBV9 combines with J gene TRBJ1-5; D unclear. Germline V gene sequence: CDR1 SGDLS, CDR2 YYNGEE. V lost 3 bases, J lost 2 bases, and 15 bases lay in between. This CDR3 region has 16 residues. The CDR3 spells CASSAGIYSGNQPQHF. For the CDR3, the DNA is TGTGCCAGCAGCGCGGGGATATACTCTGGCAATCAGCCCCAGCATTTT.

V and J are TRBV5-1 and TRBJ2-5; tentatively, D is TRBD2 (6 bases). The CDR3 contains 14 residues. In germline, CDR1 is SGHRS, CDR2 YFSETQ. The V gene lost 3 bases and the J gene lost 8 bases, with 17 bases spanning the gap. This chain's CDR3 is CASSWGERRGTQYF. CDR3 sequence (DNA): TGCGCCAGCAGCTGGGGGGAGAGAAGGGGAACCCAGTACTTC.

This chain links TRBV7-3 with TRBJ2-7; D could derive from TRBD1 or TRBD2 (5 bases each). Trimming removed 2 bases at V and 2 bases at J, with 16 bases between. CDR3 length: 16 amino acids. CDR1 and CDR2 from the germline V gene are SGHTA and FQGTGA. The CDR3 region has the DNA TGTGCCAGCAGCTTAGGGCCGGGACCGGGCCCCTACGAGCAGTACTTC. Its protein is CASSLGPGPGPYEQYF. Filled out from reference TRBV7-3 and TRBJ2-7, the complete variable domain reads GAGVSQTPSNKVTEKGKYVELRCDPISGHTALYWYRQSLGQGPEFLIYFQGTGAADDSGLPNDRFFAVRPEGSVSTLKIQRTERGDSAVYLCASSLGPGPGPYEQYFGPGTRLTVT.

This clonotype occurred a few times. The chain combines TRBV6-5 with TRBJ2-7; TRBD1 is a possible D gene (6 bases). V gave up 6 bases and J gave up 4 bases, with 10 bases separating them. CDR1 is MNHEY and CDR2 is SVGAGI in the germline V gene. The CDR3 spans 12 residues. CDR3 in amino acids: CASSGDKYEQYF. In DNA, the CDR3 is TGTGCCAGCAGCGGGGACAAATACGAGCAGTACTTC.

The chain carries TRBV5-1 and TRBJ2-7; 8 bases line up with TRBD1. In germline, CDR1 is SGHRS, CDR2 YFSETQ. With V trimmed by 4 bases and J by 7 bases, 13 bases remained unmatched. The CDR3 has 15 residues. This CDR3 reads CASSLLTGQGGEQYF. The DNA for the CDR3 is TGCGCCAGCAGCCTACTAACCGGACAGGGTGGTGAGCAGTACTTC.

Only a few counts were recorded for this clonotype. The CDR3 sequence: CATIDGGYTEAFF. The DNA for the CDR3 is TGTGCCACCATCGATGGCGGGTACACTGAAGCTTTCTTT. V is TRBV6-2 or TRBV6-3 and J is TRBJ1-1, with D hard to call. Trimming left V 10 bases short and J 3 bases short, with 15 bases between. The CDR3 length is 13 residues. The germline gives CDR1 MNHEY, CDR2 SVGEGT.

With respect to this clonotype: The junction shows a germline mismatch at one end, possibly a read error. This chain links TRBV5-1 with TRBJ2-7; D is unresolved. CDR1 and CDR2 from the germline V gene are SGHRS and YFSETQ. The CDR3 extends over 13 amino acids. The DNA for the CDR3 is TGCGCCAGCAGGAGCACAGCCTCCTACGAGCAGAACTTC. It yields the protein CASRSTASYEQNF.

The rearrangement joins TRBV4-1 to TRBJ1-2; D gene ambiguous. From germline, CDR1 is MGHRA and CDR2 YSYEKL. Between the trimmed V and J ends, which lost 0 bases and 1 base, there was a span of 9 bases. This CDR3 region has 15 residues. In DNA form, the CDR3 reads TGCGCCAGCAGCCAAGATTTAACGGATAACTATGGCTACACCTTC. It encodes CASSQDLTDNYGYTF.

This clonotype has more than one count but fewer than ten. V is TRBV12-3 or TRBV12-4 and J is TRBJ2-7, with TRBD1 as a possible D gene (6 bases). Trimming left V 6 bases short and J 5 bases short, with 14 bases between. This CDR3 has 13 amino acids. The CDR3 sequence is CASRPGTWDEQYF. The CDR3 region has the DNA TGTGCCAGCAGACCCGGGACATGGGACGAGCAGTACTTC.

The CDR3, as DNA: TGTGCCAGCAGCCACCCCGCCGAGGGGCCCACAGATACGCAGTATTTT. This sequence encodes CASSHPAEGPTDTQYF. V and J are TRBV3-1 and TRBJ2-3, with D possibly being TRBD1 or TRBD2 (5 bases each). Germline-derived CDR1 and CDR2 are LGHDT and YNNKEL (reference sequence). Trimming cost V 3 bases and J 2 bases, with 15 bases left between them. The CDR3 has 16 amino acids.

This chain connects TRBV7-8 to TRBJ1-5, with a possible D match to TRBD1 (5 bases). CDR1 is SGHVS, CDR2 FQNEAQ, per germline. The length of the CDR3 is 17 residues. Trimming pared 1 base from V and 1 base from J, leaving 14 bases between. The CDR3 nucleotides read TGTGCCAGCAGCTTAGTAGGGGCAGGGCGGAGCAATCAGCCCCAGCATTTT. Residues: CASSLVGAGRSNQPQHF. Based on the CDR3 plus reference TRBV7-8 and TRBJ1-5, the full variable domain is GAGVSQSPRYKVAKRGQDVALRCDPISGHVSLFWYQQALGQGPEFLTYFQNEAQLDKSGLPSDRFFAERPEGSVSTLKIQRTQQEDSAVYLCASSLVGAGRSNQPQHFGDGTRLSIL.

The chain links TRBV19 to TRBJ1-1, with D possibly TRBD1 on 5 matching bases. V lost 6 bases and J lost 4, with 18 bases in between. The CDR3 sequence is 15 residues long. CDR1 LNHDA and CDR2 SQIVND come from the germline V gene (reference sequence). CDR3 sequence (DNA): TGTGCCAGTAGCCGGACGACCTTGGGGCCCACTGAAGCTTTCTTT. Protein product: CASSRTTLGPTEAFF.

This clonotype was counted between two and nine times. The chain couples TRBV5-1 to TRBJ1-2, with 8 bases matching TRBD1. This CDR3 region has 16 residues. The V and J ends lost 0 bases and 0 bases, in that order; junction bases with no gene match: 4. Germline-derived CDR1 and CDR2 are SGHRS and YFSETQ. CDR3 nucleotides: TGCGCCAGCAGCTTGGAGGGACAGGCCACTAACTATGGCTACACCTTC. Translated: CASSLEGQATNYGYTF.

This chain connects TRBV5-1 to TRBJ1-4, with TRBD1 as a possible D gene (5 bases). Germline assignment: CDR1 SGHRS and CDR2 YFSETQ. The CDR3 is 16 amino acids. Trimming cost V 4 bases and J 0 bases, with 13 bases left between them. As DNA, the CDR3 is TGCGCCAGCAGCGGCAACTACAGGACAACTAATGAAAAACTGTTTTTT. It is translated as CASSGNYRTTNEKLFF.

J is TRBJ2-7 and V is TRBV12-3 or TRBV12-4; TRBD1 aligns across 11 bases. This CDR3 is 18 amino acids long. J lost 1 base, V lost 2 bases, and 10 bases had no gene match. In DNA form, the CDR3 reads TGTGCCAGCAGTTTAAGGGGGACAGGGGGAATCTCTTCCTACGAGCAGTACTTC. It yields the protein CASSLRGTGGISSYEQYF.

V and J are TRBV20-1 and TRBJ1-2; 10 nucleotides match TRBD1. Germline assignment: CDR1 DFQATT and CDR2 SNEGSKA (reference sequence). Losses at the gene ends were 3 bases for V and 8 bases for J; bases not matched to a gene: 9. CDR3 length: 14 residues. The CDR3 sequence is CSASPKTGGWGYTF. CDR3 bases: TGCAGTGCTAGCCCAAAGACAGGGGGCTGGGGCTACACCTTC.

This clonotype was seen more than once but under ten times. The chain has TRBV7-3 and TRBJ2-6; D call uncertain. The CDR3 is 13 residues long. Trimming removed 8 bases from V and 4 bases from J, with 9 bases in between. The V gene's germline CDR1 is SGHTA and CDR2 FQGTGA. The CDR3 sequence: CASGQAGANVLTF. In nucleotides, the CDR3 is TGTGCCAGCGGGCAGGCGGGGGCCAACGTCCTGACTTTC.

The chain combines TRBV7-3 with TRBJ2-7; the D call may be TRBD1 or TRBD2 (6 bases each). The length of the CDR3 is 16 residues. V lost 8 bases, J lost 4 bases, and 24 bases lay in between. CDR1 and CDR2 (germline): SGHTA, FQGTGA. This CDR3 is CASPPYFRGTGYEQYF. The CDR3 region has the DNA TGTGCCAGCCCCCCGTATTTTAGGGGGACTGGGTACGAGCAGTACTTC.

The J gene is TRBJ1-3, the V gene TRBV2, with a possible D match to TRBD1 (6 bases). CDR3 size: 14 residues. CDR1 and CDR2 (germline): SNHLY, FYNNEI. V was trimmed by 4 bases and J by 1 base, leaving 8 bases between them. The CDR3 nucleotides read TGTGCCAGCAGTGGGACAGCTTCTGGAAACACCATATATTTT. This codes for CASSGTASGNTIYF.

The V call is TRBV27, the J call TRBJ2-7; D remains ambiguous. The CDR3 extends over 13 amino acids. From germline, CDR1 is MNHEY and CDR2 SMNVEV (reference sequence). V was clipped by 4 bases and J by 6 bases, with 13 bases between them. The CDR3 spells CASSSLRWGEQYF. CDR3 sequence (DNA): TGTGCCAGCAGTTCCCTAAGGTGGGGCGAGCAGTACTTC.

This clonotype is labeled as medium-sized. The genes are TRBV20-1 and TRBJ2-1; 8 bases are a match to TRBD2. Looked up from germline, CDR1 is DFQATT and CDR2 is SNEGSKA (reference sequence). Unmatched junction bases numbered 6, after V lost 2 bases and J lost 9 bases. The CDR3 is made up of 13 amino acids. CDR3 bases: TGCAGTGCTAGATCGGGAGGGGACGTTGAGCAGTTCTTC. Translated: CSARSGGDVEQFF.

The chain is built from TRBV6-6 and TRBJ2-3; D not certain. The CDR3 sequence is 14 residues long. The ends were cut back, 2 bases at V and 2 bases at J, with 8 bases in the middle. From germline, CDR1 is MNHNY and CDR2 SVGAGI (reference sequence). The CDR3 nucleotides are TGTGCCAGCAGTTACGGGCAGAACACAGATACGCAGTATTTT. Encoded protein: CASSYGQNTDTQYF.

The CDR3 sequence is CASSSPSGRGNEQFF. The CDR3 coding sequence is TGTGCCAGCAGCTCGCCTAGCGGGAGAGGCAATGAGCAGTTCTTC. The gene calls are TRBV5-6 and TRBJ2-1, with 10 bases that match TRBD2. The CDR3 length is 15 residues. J lost 6 bases, V lost 3 bases, and 6 bases had no gene match. The germline V gene encodes CDR1 SGHDT and CDR2 YYEEEE.

This clonotype was observed a handful of times. CDR3 loop: CATSDGRLSGADTQYF. Written as DNA, the CDR3 is TGTGCCACCAGTGACGGACGGCTTAGTGGTGCAGATACGCAGTATTTT. This chain connects TRBV24-1 to TRBJ2-3; D is uncertain. CDR3 length: 16 amino acids. The V end lost 4 bases, the J end lost 4 bases, and 17 bases lay between the germline ends. The germline V gene encodes CDR1 KGHDR and CDR2 SFDVKD.

J is TRBJ2-7 and V is TRBV6-5; D is uncertain. Trimming took off 5 bases at V and 3 bases at J, with 26 bases between the two ends. The CDR3 is 18 residues long. Looked up from germline, CDR1 is MNHEY and CDR2 is SVGAGI. The CDR3 loop reads CASSNGGFASSIYYEQYF. CDR3 nucleotides: TGTGCCAGCAGTAACGGTGGCTTCGCTTCCTCTATATACTACGAGCAGTACTTC.